This entry lists 30 T cell receptor beta chains sequenced from one sample in a study of cytomegalovirus exposure and HLA in healthy donors. The PCR ran on 60 Vbeta and 13 Jbeta primers. The assay was immunoSEQ multiplex PCR, and TCRdb's table has in-frame clones only and misses some. The sample lists around 150,000 clones; roughly 80% were seen once. The source material was PBMCs. Receptors originate from a human donor in good health.

The rearrangement links TRBV9 to TRBJ1-2; D may be TRBD1 (6 bases). The CDR3 totals 14 residues. With 6 bases removed from V and 1 base from J, the gap between germline ends came to 13 bases. The germline V gene has CDR1 SGDLS and CDR2 YYNGEE. The CDR3 DNA reads TGTGCCAGCACCGGGGGGCGCGATAACTATGGCTACACCTTC. It specifies CASTGGRDNYGYTF.

In its sample, this clone was seen a few times. The chain recombines TRBV7-3 with TRBJ2-6; 8 nucleotides align to TRBD2. CDR3 length: 19 amino acids. CDR1 SGHTA and CDR2 FQGTGA come from the germline V gene. J gave up 0 bases and V 4 bases, and 11 bases lay outside the gene matches. CDR3 region: CASSSQGAGAYSGANVLTF. In nucleotides, the CDR3 is TGTGCCAGCAGCTCCCAGGGAGCGGGGGCTTACTCTGGGGCCAACGTCCTGACTTTC.

The chain employs TRBV11-3 and TRBJ2-7; 8 nucleotides line up with TRBD1. Germline V gene lookup returns CDR1 SGHNT and CDR2 YENEEA. Trimming cost V 4 bases and J 7 bases; bases outside gene matches: 6. This CDR3 is built from 13 residues. The CDR3 region has the DNA TGTGCCAGCAGCTGGACAGGGTGGGGGGAGCAGTACTTC. Amino acid sequence: CASSWTGWGEQYF.

The table lists this clone with a count of one. The V gene is TRBV29-1, the J gene TRBJ2-3; a weak D match, TRBD1 (5 bases). V shed 4 bases and J shed 4 bases, with 9 bases lying between them. The CDR3 runs 12 residues. Germline V CDR1 and CDR2: SQVTM, ANQGSEA. The CDR3 nucleotides are TGCAGCGTTGTCCAGGGTTCAGATACGCAGTATTTT. Translation gives CSVVQGSDTQYF.

The rearrangement uses TRBV2 and TRBJ2-1; TRBD2 aligns across 9 bases. The CDR3 spans 16 residues. Germline assignment: CDR1 SNHLY and CDR2 FYNNEI. After removal of 7 bases from V and 2 bases from J, the junction contained 9 bases not matched to a gene. The CDR3 spells CASTQTAGGPYNEQFF. DNA of the CDR3: TGTGCCAGCACCCAAACGGCGGGGGGGCCCTACAATGAGCAGTTCTTC.

The chain has TRBV5-1 and TRBJ2-1, with 10 bases fitting TRBD2. The CDR3 has 14 residues. The germline V gene encodes CDR1 SGHRS and CDR2 YFSETQ. V dropped 4 bases and J dropped 5; count of bases not matched to a gene: 3. The CDR3 region is CASSEGTSDNEQFF. In DNA, the CDR3 is TGCGCCAGCAGCGAAGGGACTAGCGACAATGAGCAGTTCTTC.

The genes are TRBV9 and TRBJ1-1; D is perhaps TRBD1 (6 bases). The CDR3 consists of 13 residues. From germline, CDR1 is SGDLS and CDR2 YYNGEE. The germline V and J ends were trimmed by 4 bases and 6 bases, with 13 bases remaining between them. The CDR3 spells CASSQQGAAEAFF. The CDR3 DNA is TGTGCCAGCAGCCAACAGGGTGCAGCTGAAGCTTTCTTT.

This clone was observed a few times. This chain uses TRBV5-4 with TRBJ1-2, with D possibly TRBD1 on 6 matching bases. This CDR3 spans 16 amino acids. Trimming took 4 bases from V and 0 from J, leaving 16 bases between them. CDR1 is SGHNT, CDR2 YYREEE, per germline (reference sequence). The CDR3 DNA reads as TGTGCCAGCAGCCGGCCGCAGGGGACAACTAACTATGGCTACACCTTC. This translates into CASSRPQGTTNYGYTF.

The chain links TRBV7-9 to TRBJ1-1; D gene uncertain. Trimming stripped 1 base from V and 1 base from J, with 7 bases between. Germline assignment: CDR1 SEHNR and CDR2 FQNEAQ (reference sequence). This CDR3 region has 14 residues. The CDR3 reads CASSLDSGNTEAFF. Here the CDR3 DNA reads TGTGCCAGCAGCTTAGATTCAGGGAACACTGAAGCTTTCTTT.

In regard to this clone: Sequence at one end of the junction differs from germline and may be a read error. The chain links TRBV7-7 to TRBJ2-5; TRBD2 matches 7 bases. From germline, CDR1 is SSHAT and CDR2 FNYEAQ (reference sequence). This CDR3 is built from 13 residues. CDR3 coding DNA: TGTGCTAGCATCCAGGGAGGGCAAGAGACCCAGTACTTC. Its translation is CASIQGGQETQYF.

This clone is a singleton in its sample. The chain uses TRBV5-6 and TRBJ2-3, with 7 bases identical to TRBD1. The J segment lost 3 bases and the V segment lost 0 bases, leaving 4 bases of the junction unmatched. The CDR3 is 15 residues long. The germline gives CDR1 SGHDT, CDR2 YYEEEE. The CDR3 region has the DNA TGTGCCAGCAGCTTGGGACAGGGTAGGACAGATACGCAGTATTTT. This gives the protein CASSLGQGRTDTQYF.

The rearrangement joins TRBV13 to TRBJ1-6, with a possible D match to TRBD1 (5 bases). Germline-derived CDR1 and CDR2 are PRHDT and FYEKMQ (reference sequence). Trimming shortened V by 1 base and J by 9 bases, and 16 bases separated the two germline ends. CDR3 length: 16 residues. CDR3 in DNA: TGTGCCAGCAGCTTAGAAACAGGTTCGGTTTTTTCACCCCTCCACTTT. It is translated as CASSLETGSVFSPLHF.

V usage is TRBV7-9 and J usage is TRBJ2-1; 9 bases match TRBD2. The CDR3 consists of 14 residues. CDR1 is SEHNR and CDR2 is FQNEAQ in the germline V gene (reference sequence). V gave up 1 base and J gave up 10 bases; unmatched junction bases: 5. In nucleotides, the CDR3 is TGTGCCAGCAGCTTAGGGCCAGCGGGGGGCGAGCAGTTCTTC. This codes for CASSLGPAGGEQFF.

The CDR3 spells CASSLYGGYEQYF. The CDR3 region has the DNA TGTGCCAGCAGTTTATACGGAGGTTACGAGCAGTACTTC. This chain joins TRBV27 and TRBJ2-7, with D perhaps TRBD2 (5 bases). The CDR3 runs 13 residues. CDR1 is MNHEY, CDR2 SMNVEV, per germline (reference sequence). V was pared by 1 base and J by 4 bases, with 8 bases between.

Here the CDR3 reads CASSQDSLYNEQFF. The CDR3 DNA reads as TGCGCCAGCAGCCAAGATTCCCTCTACAATGAGCAGTTCTTC. J is TRBJ2-1 and V is TRBV4-3; D remains ambiguous. Germline-derived CDR1 and CDR2 are LGHNA and YSLEER. The V gene lost 0 bases and the J gene lost 3 bases, with 6 bases spanning the gap. The length of the CDR3 is 14 residues.

In this sample, this clone turned up a few times. The V call is TRBV6-1, the J call TRBJ1-3; D gene ambiguous. V was pared by 1 base and J by 3 bases, with 25 bases between. The CDR3 totals 20 residues. Germline V gene data show CDR1 as MNHNS and CDR2 as SASEGT. The DNA for the CDR3 is TGTGCCAGCAGTGAAGAGAGGTTTTCCGGGGTCAATTTTCGTGGAAACACCATATATTTT. Translation: CASSEERFSGVNFRGNTIYF.

The CDR3 loop is CASRVAGGLEETQYF. The CDR3 DNA reads TGTGCCAGCAGAGTAGCGGGGGGGCTCGAAGAGACCCAGTACTTC. The rearrangement uses TRBV25-1 and TRBJ2-5; TRBD2 aligns across 11 bases. CDR1 and CDR2 from the germline V gene are MGHDK and SYGVNS. CDR3 length: 15 amino acids. Losses at the gene ends were 6 bases for V and 3 bases for J; bases not matched to a gene: 6.

This chain links TRBV9 with TRBJ1-3; possible D gene TRBD1, 6 bases. The CDR3 contains 17 residues. Germline V gene sequence: CDR1 SGDLS, CDR2 YYNGEE. V lost 4 bases, J lost 0 bases, and 17 bases lay in between. This CDR3 reads CASSSEPQGHSGNTIYF. In nucleotides, the CDR3 is TGTGCCAGCAGCTCGGAGCCTCAGGGGCACTCTGGAAACACCATATATTTT.

This clone occurred a few times. This chain uses TRBV7-2 with TRBJ2-1; 9 bases are shared with TRBD1. V gave up 1 base and J gave up 7 bases; unmatched junction bases: 5. CDR1 and CDR2 (germline): SGHTA, FQGNSA. This CDR3 is 15 amino acids long. CDR3 bases: TGTGCCAGCAGCTTAGTTGGGACAGGGAGGAATGAGCAGTTCTTC. Its translation: CASSLVGTGRNEQFF.

V is TRBV7-9 and J is TRBJ2-7; 9 bases are a match to TRBD1. Germline V gives CDR1 SEHNR, CDR2 FQNEAQ (reference sequence). The CDR3 extends over 14 amino acids. With V trimmed by 1 base and J by 4 bases, 2 bases remained unmatched. Here the CDR3 reads CASSLGGTGYEQYF. CDR3 DNA sequence: TGTGCCAGCAGCTTAGGCGGGACAGGGTACGAGCAGTACTTC.

CDR3 in amino acids: CASSVMGQRGTYNEQFF. The DNA of the CDR3 is TGTGCCAGCAGCGTGATGGGACAGCGAGGAACCTACAATGAGCAGTTCTTC. The chain combines TRBV27 with TRBJ2-1; TRBD1 agrees at 7 bases. V trimming: 6 bases; J trimming: 2 bases; junction bases outside the gene matches: 13. CDR1 and CDR2 (germline): MNHEY, SMNVEV (reference sequence). This CDR3 has 17 amino acids.

This chain connects TRBV4-1 to TRBJ2-1; 9 bases match TRBD1. The germline V gene has CDR1 MGHRA and CDR2 YSYEKL. This CDR3 is 17 amino acids long. J was trimmed by 4 bases and V by 1 base; bases with no gene match: 8. This CDR3 is CASSQVPGTGFYNEQFF. The CDR3 nucleotides read TGCGCCAGCAGCCAAGTGCCCGGGACAGGGTTTTACAATGAGCAGTTCTTC.

The chain uses TRBV2 and TRBJ1-1; perhaps TRBD1 as D (5 bases). CDR1 is SNHLY, CDR2 FYNNEI, per germline. The CDR3 spans 12 residues. Trimming took 5 bases from V and 8 from J, leaving 12 bases between them. CDR3 amino acids: CASSLRAGEAFF. The CDR3 DNA reads as TGTGCCAGCAGTCTCCGGGCAGGGGAAGCTTTCTTT.

V and J are TRBV15 and TRBJ2-5; a weak D match, TRBD2 (6 bases). Germline-derived CDR1 and CDR2 are LNHNV and YYDKDF (reference sequence). V lost 6 bases to trimming and J lost 9 bases, with 14 bases between them. This CDR3 contains 12 residues. The CDR3 loop is CATRLPGLPQYF. Here the CDR3 DNA reads TGTGCCACCAGGCTGCCGGGACTCCCCCAGTACTTC.

V gene TRBV5-4 combines with J gene TRBJ2-7, with TRBD1 as a possible D gene (8 bases). Per germline, CDR1 SGHNT and CDR2 YYREEE (reference sequence). Trimming removed 5 bases at V and 0 bases at J, with 15 bases between. The CDR3 covers 15 residues. The CDR3 loop is CASSKQGGSSYEQYF. CDR3 nucleotide sequence: TGTGCCAGCAGTAAACAGGGGGGGAGCTCCTACGAGCAGTACTTC. Full variable domain (outside the CDR3, taken from reference TRBV5-4 and TRBJ2-7): ETGVTQSPTHLIKTRGQQVTLRCSSQSGHNTVSWYQQALGQGPQFIFQYYREEENGRGNFPPRFSGLQFPNYSSELNVNALELDDSALYLCASSKQGGSSYEQYFGPGTRLTVT.

V gene TRBV6-4 combines with J gene TRBJ2-3; 12 nucleotides line up with TRBD2. Germline V gives CDR1 MRHNA, CDR2 SNTAGT. With 7 bases clipped from V and 2 bases from J, the junction kept 4 bases outside the gene matches. The length of the CDR3 is 15 residues. In DNA, the CDR3 is TGTGCCAGCACTCCTAGCGGGGGGGCCACAGATACGCAGTATTTT. This sequence encodes CASTPSGGATDTQYF.

The rearrangement links TRBV6-4 to TRBJ1-6; 7 bases align to TRBD1. Germline trimming cut 2 bases from V and 12 bases from J; bases unmatched to any gene: 1. The CDR3 covers 12 residues. The germline V gene encodes CDR1 MRHNA and CDR2 SNTAGT. The DNA for the CDR3 is TGTGCCAGCAGTGACAACAGGGGACCCCTCCACTTT. As protein: CASSDNRGPLHF.

The V and J genes are TRBV23-1 and TRBJ1-5; no definite D call. TRBV23-1 is designated an ORF whose function remains uncertain. V was trimmed by 5 bases and J by 11 bases, leaving 25 bases between them. The CDR3 totals 16 residues. The CDR3 DNA sequence: TGCGCCAGCAGTGGGCTCCAGCCCCCATCTGTGCGAGCCCAGCATTTT. Translation: CASSGLQPPSVRAQHF.

The chain recombines TRBV23-1 with TRBJ1-6; TRBD1 is a possible D gene (5 bases). TRBV23-1 is flagged as an ORF with uncertain function. The CDR3 totals 20 residues. V was shortened by 0 bases and J by 0 bases, with 18 bases between the two germline ends. CDR3 region: CASSQSGTLGPSSYNSPLHF. The CDR3 DNA follows: TGCGCCAGCAGTCAATCTGGGACTCTGGGCCCGAGCTCCTATAATTCACCCCTCCACTTT.

J is TRBJ2-7 and V is TRBV5-4, with 9 bases lining up with TRBD2. Trimming removed 1 base from V and 0 bases from J; junction bases left unmatched: 5. The CDR3 runs to 16 residues. Germline values: CDR1 SGHNT, CDR2 YYREEE (reference sequence). The CDR3 region has the DNA TGTGCCAGCAGCTTGTCGCGCGGGGGGGCCTCCTACGAGCAGTACTTC. Encoded protein: CASSLSRGGASYEQYF.